Listed below are T cell receptor beta chains from one sample, sequenced in a study of blood T cell repertoires in COVID-19. TCRdb keeps only in-frame clones here, not all; method: immunoSEQ multiplex PCR. This table holds roughly 500,000 clones, 70% to 90% found once. Sequences were obtained from PBMCs or T cells enriched from blood (not recorded which). All receptors derive from a woman aged 40-49 years who had recovered from COVID-19. Both conserved end residues are part of each CDR3. D genes are given only for firm matches. Only some rows state a clone size, as once, few, many or a class for expanded clones.

CDR3nt: TGTGCCAGCAGTACTCGGGGACAGAGCTATGGCTACACCTTC
CDR3aa: CASSTRGQSYGYTF
d_gene: TRBD1
v_gene: TRBV6-5
abundance: NA
j_gene: TRBJ1-2

CDR3nt: TGTGCCAGCAGCTTCGGACAGGGCGATTACTCCTCCACCTTC
CDR3aa: CASSFGQGDYSSTF
d_gene: TRBD1
v_gene: TRBV11-2
abundance: NA
j_gene: TRBJ1-2

CDR3nt: TGTGCCAGCAGACCTATTCTAGCCTATGAGACCCAGTACTTC
CDR3aa: CASRPILAYETQYF
d_gene: NA
v_gene: TRBV6-5
abundance: NA
j_gene: TRBJ2-5

CDR3nt: TGTGCCAGCAGCAAAGCGCGGCAGGGTGATTACGAGCAGTACTTC
CDR3aa: CASSKARQGDYEQYF
d_gene: NA
v_gene: TRBV21-1
abundance: NA
j_gene: TRBJ2-7

CDR3nt: TGTGCCAGCAGCTTAGAGGTTGCGGCGGGAGGGAGATATAGTAATGAGCAGTTCTTC
CDR3aa: CASSLEVAAGGRYSNEQFF
d_gene: TRBD2
v_gene: TRBV7-9
abundance: NA
j_gene: TRBJ2-1

CDR3nt: TGTGCCAGCAGCCCCTTTAGGGACAAGGGGGTGAGAGATACGCAGTATTTT
CDR3aa: CASSPFRDKGVRDTQYF
d_gene: NA
v_gene: TRBV13
abundance: NA
j_gene: TRBJ2-3

CDR3nt: TGTGCCAGCAGACCGGGACAGGGTGTCTATGGCTACACCTTC
CDR3aa: CASRPGQGVYGYTF
d_gene: TRBD1
v_gene: TRBV6-4
abundance: NA
j_gene: TRBJ1-2

CDR3nt: TGTGCCAGCAGTTTTCCGGGAGGGAACACTGAAGCTTTCTTT
CDR3aa: CASSFPGGNTEAFF
d_gene: NA
v_gene: TRBV28
abundance: NA
j_gene: TRBJ1-1

CDR3nt: TGTGCCTGGAGGATAAGCATGAACACTGAAGCTTTCTTT
CDR3aa: CAWRISMNTEAFF
d_gene: NA
v_gene: TRBV30
abundance: NA
j_gene: TRBJ1-1

CDR3nt: TGTGCAAGTCGCTTAGCACTGTTGGAGCCCCAGCATTTT
CDR3aa: CASRLALLEPQHF
d_gene: NA
v_gene: TRBV12-2
abundance: NA
j_gene: TRBJ1-5

CDR3nt: TGTGCCAGCTCACCCGAACCGCGTGGTTATGGCTACACCTTC
CDR3aa: CASSPEPRGYGYTF
d_gene: NA
v_gene: TRBV18
abundance: NA
j_gene: TRBJ1-2

CDR3nt: TGTGCCAGCAGCCAAGACACTAGCGGGACTCAGTTCTTC
CDR3aa: CASSQDTSGTQFF
d_gene: TRBD2
v_gene: TRBV3-1/TRBV3-2
abundance: NA
j_gene: TRBJ2-1

CDR3nt: TGTGCCAGCAGCCGGGGAGGACAGCCCCAGCATTTT
CDR3aa: CASSRGGQPQHF
d_gene: NA
v_gene: TRBV12-3/TRBV12-4
abundance: NA
j_gene: TRBJ1-5

CDR3nt: TGTGCCAGCAGCCAAAGGGGGACAGGGATTTCCTACGAGCAGTACTTC
CDR3aa: CASSQRGTGISYEQYF
d_gene: TRBD1
v_gene: TRBV5-4
abundance: few
j_gene: TRBJ2-7

CDR3nt: TGTGCCAGCACTCCGGGAAACGTCCATCAGCCCCAGCATTTT
CDR3aa: CASTPGNVHQPQHF
d_gene: NA
v_gene: TRBV6-5
abundance: once
j_gene: TRBJ1-5

CDR3nt: TGTGCCAGCAGCTTTGGACAGGGGGGCACTGAAGCTTTCTTT
CDR3aa: CASSFGQGGTEAFF
d_gene: TRBD1
v_gene: TRBV9
abundance: NA
j_gene: TRBJ1-1

CDR3nt: TGTGCCAGCAGCTTCCCACCGGACAGGGCGATTGCAGCCCAGCATTTT
CDR3aa: CASSFPPDRAIAAQHF
d_gene: TRBD1
v_gene: TRBV7-8
abundance: NA
j_gene: TRBJ1-5

CDR3nt: TGTGCCAGTAGTAAAATCGCAGGCAATCAGCCCCAGCATTTT
CDR3aa: CASSKIAGNQPQHF
d_gene: NA
v_gene: TRBV19
abundance: NA
j_gene: TRBJ1-5

CDR3nt: TGTGCCTCATCGACTAGCGGGAGGGGCAATGAGCAGTTCTTC
CDR3aa: CASSTSGRGNEQFF
d_gene: TRBD2
v_gene: TRBV5-4
abundance: once
j_gene: TRBJ2-1

CDR3nt: TGTGCCAGCAGCTTAGGGACAGGTACTGGAAACACCATATATTTT
CDR3aa: CASSLGTGTGNTIYF
d_gene: TRBD1
v_gene: TRBV7-2
abundance: NA
j_gene: TRBJ1-3

CDR3nt: TGTGCCAGCAGTTTCATATTAGCGGAACCTATCTACGAGCAGTACTTC
CDR3aa: CASSFILAEPIYEQYF
d_gene: NA
v_gene: TRBV11-3
abundance: NA
j_gene: TRBJ2-7

CDR3nt: TGTGCCAGCAGTCAAACCTACAATGAGCAGTTCTTC
CDR3aa: CASSQTYNEQFF
d_gene: NA
v_gene: TRBV5-5
abundance: NA
j_gene: TRBJ2-1

CDR3nt: TGTGCCAGCAGTTCTAGGGGGCAGCCCCAGCATTTT
CDR3aa: CASSSRGQPQHF
d_gene: NA
v_gene: TRBV27
abundance: NA
j_gene: TRBJ1-5

CDR3nt: TGTGCCAGCAGTTTATCAGGTTTCGGTGGCTACACCTTC
CDR3aa: CASSLSGFGGYTF
d_gene: NA
v_gene: TRBV12-3/TRBV12-4
abundance: NA
j_gene: TRBJ1-2

CDR3nt: TGTGCCAGCAGCTTGAAACCCCAGGCCCGGAACACTGAAGCTTTCTTT
CDR3aa: CASSLKPQARNTEAFF
d_gene: NA
v_gene: TRBV5-8
abundance: NA
j_gene: TRBJ1-1

CDR3nt: TGTGCCAGCAGCCCCCCGGGACTTAGTTACAATGAGCAGTTCTTC
CDR3aa: CASSPPGLSYNEQFF
d_gene: NA
v_gene: TRBV3-1/TRBV3-2
abundance: once
j_gene: TRBJ2-1

CDR3nt: TGTGCCAGCAGCCCAAAAATCTTTAGCTCCTACAATGAGCAGTTCTTC
CDR3aa: CASSPKIFSSYNEQFF
d_gene: NA
v_gene: TRBV27
abundance: NA
j_gene: TRBJ2-1

CDR3nt: TGTGCCACCAGTGGAACAGGTGGCAGAGATGAGCAGTTCTTC
CDR3aa: CATSGTGGRDEQFF
d_gene: NA
v_gene: TRBV24-1
abundance: NA
j_gene: TRBJ2-1

CDR3nt: TGTGCCAGCAGCCCGTACTCTGATGAGCAGTTCTTC
CDR3aa: CASSPYSDEQFF
d_gene: NA
v_gene: TRBV5-4
abundance: NA
j_gene: TRBJ2-1

CDR3nt: TGTGCCAGCAGCGTCCGGGCCGCGGGTGGGGATCAGCCCCAGCATTTT
CDR3aa: CASSVRAAGGDQPQHF
d_gene: NA
v_gene: TRBV7-2
abundance: NA
j_gene: TRBJ1-5

CDR3nt: TGTGCCACCAGCAGCCGGACAGGGATCTATGGCTACACCTTC
CDR3aa: CATSSRTGIYGYTF
d_gene: TRBD1
v_gene: TRBV15
abundance: NA
j_gene: TRBJ1-2

CDR3nt: TGTGCCAGCAGTCTGGGGACTAGAACGGACAATGAGCAGTTCTTC
CDR3aa: CASSLGTRTDNEQFF
d_gene: TRBD2
v_gene: TRBV2
abundance: NA
j_gene: TRBJ2-1

CDR3nt: TGCGCCAGCAGCTTGGGAGGGGGCTACACTGAAGCTTTCTTT
CDR3aa: CASSLGGGYTEAFF
d_gene: TRBD1
v_gene: TRBV5-1
abundance: NA
j_gene: TRBJ1-1

CDR3nt: TGCGCCAGCAGCTTGAGGGACAGGGATGGCTACACCTTC
CDR3aa: CASSLRDRDGYTF
d_gene: TRBD1
v_gene: TRBV5-1
abundance: once
j_gene: TRBJ1-2

CDR3nt: TGTGCCAGCAGTCGGACTAGCGGGAGCCCCAATGAGCAGTTCTTC
CDR3aa: CASSRTSGSPNEQFF
d_gene: TRBD2
v_gene: TRBV5-4
abundance: NA
j_gene: TRBJ2-1

CDR3nt: TGTGCCAGCAGCTTCACTAGCGGGAGGGTAAACAATGAGCAGTTCTTC
CDR3aa: CASSFTSGRVNNEQFF
d_gene: TRBD2
v_gene: TRBV11-3
abundance: once
j_gene: TRBJ2-1

CDR3nt: TGTGCCAGTAAATTAGGGGGATTAGCTGGAAACACCATATATTTT
CDR3aa: CASKLGGLAGNTIYF
d_gene: NA
v_gene: TRBV19
abundance: NA
j_gene: TRBJ1-3

CDR3nt: TGTGCCAGCGCCCGGACAGGGGGGGCCTACGAGCAGTACTTC
CDR3aa: CASARTGGAYEQYF
d_gene: TRBD1
v_gene: TRBV6-5
abundance: NA
j_gene: TRBJ2-7

CDR3nt: TGTGCCAGCCTTCTTCGAGACGGACAGGGGGCAACTAATGAAAAACTGTTTTTT
CDR3aa: CASLLRDGQGATNEKLFF
d_gene: TRBD1
v_gene: TRBV27
abundance: NA
j_gene: TRBJ1-4

CDR3nt: TGCGCCAGCAGCTTGGGTACTCTACGCGCCGGGGAGCTGTTTTTT
CDR3aa: CASSLGTLRAGELFF
d_gene: NA
v_gene: TRBV5-1
abundance: NA
j_gene: TRBJ2-2

CDR3nt: TGTGCCAGCGTGCCGATTTCCAAGAGGAACACCATATATTTT
CDR3aa: CASVPISKRNTIYF
d_gene: NA
v_gene: TRBV7-2
abundance: NA
j_gene: TRBJ1-3

CDR3nt: TGTGCTAGCAGCCAACTTCCGGGACAGCAAGAGACCCAGTACTTC
CDR3aa: CASSQLPGQQETQYF
d_gene: TRBD1
v_gene: TRBV7-7
abundance: once
j_gene: TRBJ2-5

CDR3nt: TGTGCCAGTAGTCCTGGGACATTACCCTACGAGCAGTACTTC
CDR3aa: CASSPGTLPYEQYF
d_gene: NA
v_gene: TRBV19
abundance: NA
j_gene: TRBJ2-7

CDR3nt: TGCGCCAGCAGCGGGACAAGAGGAGGAAATTCACCCCTCCACTTT
CDR3aa: CASSGTRGGNSPLHF
d_gene: NA
v_gene: TRBV5-1
abundance: NA
j_gene: TRBJ1-6

CDR3nt: TGTGCCAGCTCACAAACGTGGACAGGGGAGTTAGTCTACGAGCAGTACTTC
CDR3aa: CASSQTWTGELVYEQYF
d_gene: TRBD1
v_gene: TRBV18
abundance: NA
j_gene: TRBJ2-7

CDR3nt: TGCGCCAGCAGCCTGGGGGGCGGCGGCTACAATGAGCAGTTCTTC
CDR3aa: CASSLGGGGYNEQFF
d_gene: NA
v_gene: TRBV5-1
abundance: once
j_gene: TRBJ2-1

CDR3nt: TGTGCCAGCAGCTTAGATTCTCCGGGACAGGGAGTCTCGGATACGCAGTATTTT
CDR3aa: CASSLDSPGQGVSDTQYF
d_gene: TRBD1
v_gene: TRBV7-2
abundance: NA
j_gene: TRBJ2-3

CDR3nt: TGTGCCAGCAGTCTTTTGTACTCCTCCTACAATGAGCAGTTCTTC
CDR3aa: CASSLLYSSYNEQFF
d_gene: NA
v_gene: TRBV6-5
abundance: NA
j_gene: TRBJ2-1

CDR3nt: TGTGCCAGCAGCTTACTAGCGGGAGAAAAGGGTGAGCAGTTCTTC
CDR3aa: CASSLLAGEKGEQFF
d_gene: TRBD2
v_gene: TRBV7-9
abundance: NA
j_gene: TRBJ2-1

CDR3nt: TGTGCCAGCAGCCTAAAACAGTCACCCCTCCACTTT
CDR3aa: CASSLKQSPLHF
d_gene: NA
v_gene: TRBV7-8
abundance: NA
j_gene: TRBJ1-6

CDR3nt: TGCAGCGTGGCCCAGCAGGGCGTATCAAAAGCTTTCTTT
CDR3aa: CSVAQQGVSKAFF
d_gene: NA
v_gene: TRBV29-1
abundance: once
j_gene: TRBJ1-1

CDR3nt: TGTGCCATCAGACCCCTATCAGGGTTCCAAGGCTACACCTTC
CDR3aa: CAIRPLSGFQGYTF
d_gene: NA
v_gene: TRBV10-3
abundance: NA
j_gene: TRBJ1-2

CDR3nt: TGTGCCAGCAGCCGCGTGGGGAGCGGGAGGGTCCCCTACGAGCAGTACTTC
CDR3aa: CASSRVGSGRVPYEQYF
d_gene: TRBD2
v_gene: TRBV7-8
abundance: NA
j_gene: TRBJ2-7

CDR3nt: TGTGCCAGCTCACCTTCCGATATCGACAGCTCCTACGAGCAGTACTTC
CDR3aa: CASSPSDIDSSYEQYF
d_gene: NA
v_gene: TRBV18
abundance: NA
j_gene: TRBJ2-7

CDR3nt: TGCAGCGTTGGTTTAGGGGGCAATTCACCCCTCCACTTT
CDR3aa: CSVGLGGNSPLHF
d_gene: TRBD1
v_gene: TRBV29-1
abundance: few
j_gene: TRBJ1-6

CDR3nt: TGTGCCAGCAGCCAAGATTACATAGGGGGAAGGACAGATACGCAGTATTTT
CDR3aa: CASSQDYIGGRTDTQYF
d_gene: NA
v_gene: TRBV14
abundance: NA
j_gene: TRBJ2-3

CDR3nt: TGTGCCAGCAGCCAAGAGCTGAGGACAGGGCCAAATTCACCCCTCCACTTT
CDR3aa: CASSQELRTGPNSPLHF
d_gene: TRBD1
v_gene: TRBV3-1/TRBV3-2
abundance: once
j_gene: TRBJ1-6

CDR3nt: TGTGCCAGCAGCGTCTCCCAGGGGGACTGGGAGACCCAGTACTTC
CDR3aa: CASSVSQGDWETQYF
d_gene: NA
v_gene: TRBV9
abundance: NA
j_gene: TRBJ2-5

CDR3nt: TGCAGCGTGCCCGGGAGGGCCCGTTACAATGAGCAGTTCTTC
CDR3aa: CSVPGRARYNEQFF
d_gene: TRBD2
v_gene: TRBV29-1
abundance: NA
j_gene: TRBJ2-1